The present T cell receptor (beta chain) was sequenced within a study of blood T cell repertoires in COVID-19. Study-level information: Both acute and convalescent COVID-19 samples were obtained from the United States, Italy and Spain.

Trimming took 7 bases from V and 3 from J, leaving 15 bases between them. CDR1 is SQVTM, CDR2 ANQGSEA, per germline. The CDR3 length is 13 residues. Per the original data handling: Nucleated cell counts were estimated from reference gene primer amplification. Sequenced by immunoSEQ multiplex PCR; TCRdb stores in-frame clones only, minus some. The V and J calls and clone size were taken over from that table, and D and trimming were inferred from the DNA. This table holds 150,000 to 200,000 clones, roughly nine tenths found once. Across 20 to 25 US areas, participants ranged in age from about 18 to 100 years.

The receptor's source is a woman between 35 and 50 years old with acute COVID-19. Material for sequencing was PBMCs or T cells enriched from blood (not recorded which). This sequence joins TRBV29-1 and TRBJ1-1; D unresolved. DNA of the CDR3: TGCAGCGCCGCTATATCCCCTCACACTGAAGCTTTCTTT. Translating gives CSAAISPHTEAFF.